Given below is one T cell receptor (beta chain) in context. Its antigen is not identified. Only in-frame clones appear in the TCRdb table, and some are missing; sequencing was by immunoSEQ multiplex PCR. The sample lists roughly 19,000 clones, around four fifths occurring once. The data were taken from a study of OX40 agonist ivuxolimab in advanced cancers. Study context: Patients undergoing dose escalation presented with hepatocellular carcinoma, melanoma, renal cell or head and neck cancer.

V was cut by 4 bases and J by 3 bases, with 9 bases left in between. The CDR3 runs to 13 residues. Germline CDR1 and CDR2: SNHLY and FYNNEI. Study findings and constraints: On average, a greater number of expanded clones characterised CD8+ T cells relative to CD4+.

Sequences were derived from CD4+ or CD8+ T cells sorted from blood, sampled in a trial of the OX40 agonist ivuxolimab. The chain joins TRBV2 to TRBJ1-2; D ambiguous. This clonotype originated in an adult with an advanced solid tumor such as melanoma, head and neck, liver or kidney cancer. Here the CDR3 reads CASSGAEYYGYTF. The DNA of the CDR3 is TGTGCCAGCAGTGGAGCGGAGTACTATGGCTACACCTTC.